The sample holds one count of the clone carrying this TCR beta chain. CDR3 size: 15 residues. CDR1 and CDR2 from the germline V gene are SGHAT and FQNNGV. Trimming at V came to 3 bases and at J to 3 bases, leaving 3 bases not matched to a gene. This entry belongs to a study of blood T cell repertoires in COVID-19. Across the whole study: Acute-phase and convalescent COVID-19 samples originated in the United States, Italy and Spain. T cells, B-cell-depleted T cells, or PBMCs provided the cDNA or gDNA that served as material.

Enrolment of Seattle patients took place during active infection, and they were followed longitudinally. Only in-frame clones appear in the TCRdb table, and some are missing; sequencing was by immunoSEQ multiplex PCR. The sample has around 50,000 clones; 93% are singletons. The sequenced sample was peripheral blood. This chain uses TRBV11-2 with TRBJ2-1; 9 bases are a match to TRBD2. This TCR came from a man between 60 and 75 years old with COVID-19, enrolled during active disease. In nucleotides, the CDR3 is TGTGCCAGCAGCTTCGCGGGGGGGCTCTACAATGAGCAGTTCTTC. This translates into CASSFAGGLYNEQFF.